The T cell receptor beta chain under discussion was sequenced for a study of CD8 T cells in ankylosing spondylitis. A single record per CDR3 protein comes from TCRdb applying MiXCR to the 5' RACE reads. The sample lists approximately 9,700 distinct CDR3 sequences; 5% to 6.5% were seen once. This clonotype was seen many times. CDR3 length: 15 amino acids. The germline CDR1 and CDR2 sequences are SGDLS and YYNGEE. V shed 3 bases and J shed 6 bases, with 17 bases lying between them. Source material: blood, either unsorted or a sorted T cell fraction (not recorded which). The chain is built from TRBV9 and TRBJ2-3, with D possibly being TRBD2 (6 bases). The clonotype was recovered from a female donor with ankylosing spondylitis or in good health (not recorded which). CDR3 in amino acids: CASSGSGGPPDTQYF. CDR3 DNA sequence: TGTGCCAGCAGCGGTAGCGGCGGGCCTCCTGATACGCAGTATTTT.